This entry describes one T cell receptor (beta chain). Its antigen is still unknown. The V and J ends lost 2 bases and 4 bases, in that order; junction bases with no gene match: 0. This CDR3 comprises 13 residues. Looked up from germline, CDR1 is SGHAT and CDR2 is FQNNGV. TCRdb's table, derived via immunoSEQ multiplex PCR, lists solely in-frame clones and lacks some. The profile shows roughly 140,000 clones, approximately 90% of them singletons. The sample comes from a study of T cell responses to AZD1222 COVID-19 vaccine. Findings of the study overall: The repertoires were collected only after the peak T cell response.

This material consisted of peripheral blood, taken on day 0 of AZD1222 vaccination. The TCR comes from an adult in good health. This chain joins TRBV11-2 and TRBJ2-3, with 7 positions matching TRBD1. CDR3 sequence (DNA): TGTGCCAGCAGCTTACAGGGGGCAGATACGCAGTATTTT. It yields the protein CASSLQGADTQYF.